These 17 T cell receptor beta chains were all obtained from the same sample, sequenced in a study of T cell responses to AZD1222 COVID-19 vaccine. Clones were sequenced by immunoSEQ multiplex PCR, and TCRdb holds only the in-frame ones, with some missing. The data show about 56,000 clones, 80% seen once. The sequencing here drew on peripheral blood, taken 28 days after the second AZD1222 dose. The receptors originated from an adult who received the AZD1222 COVID-19 vaccine.

The chain links TRBV7-2 to TRBJ2-1; TRBD2 matches at 11 bases. The CDR3 covers 17 residues. V gave up 4 bases and J gave up 4 bases; unmatched junction bases: 9. Germline-derived CDR1 and CDR2 are SGHTA and FQGNSA. The CDR3 coding sequence is TGTGCCAGCAGCTCCCCGGGTGGGACTAGCGGATACAATGAGCAGTTCTTC. This sequence encodes CASSSPGGTSGYNEQFF.

V usage is TRBV11-2 and J usage is TRBJ2-7; TRBD1 matches at 7 bases. The CDR3 sequence is 14 residues long. CDR1 is SGHAT, CDR2 FQNNGV, per germline. V dropped 5 bases and J dropped 2; count of bases not matched to a gene: 6. The CDR3 sequence: CASSPGTATYEQYF. Written as DNA, the CDR3 is TGTGCCAGCAGCCCCGGGACAGCAACCTACGAGCAGTACTTC.

CDR3 in DNA: TGTGCCAGCAGCCAAAGCTACGAGCAGTACTTC. Translation: CASSQSYEQYF. The chain recombines TRBV3-1 (or the pseudogene TRBV3-2) with TRBJ2-7, with D unresolved. V was cut by 2 bases and J by 3 bases, with 2 bases left in between. Germline values: CDR1 LGHDT, CDR2 YNNKEL (reference sequence). The CDR3 contains 11 residues.

The chain joins TRBV19 to TRBJ1-1; TRBD1 aligns across 7 bases. Losses at the gene ends were 7 bases for V and 5 bases for J; bases not matched to a gene: 10. This CDR3 comprises 14 residues. Per germline, CDR1 LNHDA and CDR2 SQIVND (reference sequence). For the CDR3, the DNA is TGTGCCAGTACCAATAGGGGGCGCGGAACTGAAGCTTTCTTT. Amino acid sequence: CASTNRGRGTEAFF.

DNA of the CDR3: TGTGCCAGCAGCGGGATGGGCGGAAACACCATATATTTT. Translation: CASSGMGGNTIYF. The chain is built from TRBV12-3 or TRBV12-4 and TRBJ1-3; D gene ambiguous. Trimming pared 6 bases from V and 4 bases from J, leaving 10 bases between. This CDR3 is 13 amino acids long.

The chain links TRBV19 to TRBJ1-5; D might be TRBD1 (5 bases). This CDR3 has 16 amino acids. Between the trimmed V and J ends, which lost 2 bases and 0 bases, there was a span of 11 bases. Germline CDR1 LNHDA, CDR2 SQIVND (reference sequence). CDR3 loop: CASSIRGGGSNQPQHF. The CDR3 DNA sequence: TGTGCCAGTAGTATAAGGGGTGGGGGTAGCAATCAGCCCCAGCATTTT.

This chain uses TRBV9 with TRBJ1-4, with TRBD1 matching over 7 bases. Germline CDR1 and CDR2: SGDLS and YYNGEE. CDR3 length equals 12 residues. V shed 5 bases and J 7 bases; nucleotides not matched to a gene: 2. The DNA of the CDR3 is TGTGCCAGCAGGGGACAGAGTGAAAAACTGTTTTTT. Protein product: CASRGQSEKLFF.

The chain recombines TRBV2 with TRBJ2-1; 7 bases align to TRBD2. Germline V gene lookup returns CDR1 SNHLY and CDR2 FYNNEI. The CDR3 sequence is 14 residues long. The V and J ends lost 9 bases and 0 bases, in that order; junction bases with no gene match: 5. The CDR3: CASGGDSSYNEQFF. The CDR3 nucleotides are TGTGCCAGTGGGGGGGATAGCTCCTACAATGAGCAGTTCTTC.

The CDR3: CASSTGQGYNSPLHF. The CDR3 DNA is TGTGCCAGCAGCACAGGACAGGGGTATAATTCACCCCTCCACTTT. V is TRBV3-1 (or the pseudogene TRBV3-2) and J is TRBJ1-6; 9 nucleotides agree with TRBD1. CDR1 LGHDT and CDR2 YNNKEL come from the germline V gene (reference sequence). V was pared by 5 bases and J by 4 bases, with 3 bases of the junction left unmatched. The CDR3 has 15 residues.

The chain has TRBV5-1 and TRBJ1-5, with D unclear. CDR1 and CDR2 (germline): SGHRS, YFSETQ. This CDR3 contains 15 residues. V lost 4 bases and J 8 bases, leaving 19 bases between the germline ends. The CDR3 DNA follows: TGCGCCAGCAGCCCCTCCTCGCGGGCCATTGAGCCCCAGCATTTT. Protein: CASSPSSRAIEPQHF.

The J gene is TRBJ2-2, the V gene TRBV20-1; 7 bases map to TRBD1. The CDR3 covers 13 residues. CDR1 is DFQATT and CDR2 is SNEGSKA in the germline V gene (reference sequence). Losses at the gene ends were 3 bases for V and 7 bases for J; bases not matched to a gene: 5. This CDR3 is CSASDRDGGELFF. In DNA form, the CDR3 reads TGCAGTGCTAGTGACAGGGACGGCGGGGAGCTGTTTTTT.

In this sample, this clone turned up a few times. V and J are TRBV24-1 and TRBJ2-5; D unresolved. Trimming shortened V by 5 bases and J by 5 bases, and 11 bases separated the two germline ends. The CDR3 is 13 amino acids. Per the germline V gene, CDR1 is KGHDR and CDR2 is SFDVKD. In DNA form, the CDR3 reads TGTGCCACCAGTGGTCCTCTTGGGGAGACCCAGTACTTC. It codes for CATSGPLGETQYF.

V and J are TRBV9 and TRBJ1-1; D possibly corresponds to TRBD1 (5 bases). This CDR3 spans 15 amino acids. Trimming stripped 4 bases from V and 0 bases from J, with 13 bases between. CDR1 is SGDLS, CDR2 YYNGEE, per germline. DNA for the CDR3: TGTGCCAGCAGCCCCCGACAGCTTTTGAACACTGAAGCTTTCTTT. Its translation: CASSPRQLLNTEAFF.

This clone was observed a handful of times. The V gene is TRBV6-2 or TRBV6-3, the J gene TRBJ1-5; TRBD1 matches at 9 bases. J lost 6 bases, V lost 5 bases, and 5 bases had no gene match. CDR1 is MNHEY, CDR2 SVGEGT, per germline. This CDR3 contains 14 residues. CDR3 DNA sequence: TGTGCCAGCAGTAAACAGGGGGCGGGTCAGCCCCAGCATTTT. Amino acids: CASSKQGAGQPQHF.

In its sample, this clone was seen a few times. The chain couples TRBV9 to TRBJ2-2, with D unresolved. Deletions cut 4 bases from V and 8 bases from J, with 9 bases between. CDR3 length: 12 residues. CDR1 is SGDLS and CDR2 is YYNGEE in the germline V gene. The CDR3 region is CASSSLIGELFF. The CDR3 DNA reads TGTGCCAGCAGCTCACTAATAGGGGAGCTGTTTTTT.

The chain is built from TRBV19 and TRBJ1-5; D not resolved. The germline V and J ends were trimmed by 3 bases and 6 bases, with 15 bases remaining between them. This CDR3 contains 15 residues. Looked up from germline, CDR1 is LNHDA and CDR2 is SQIVND (reference sequence). This chain's CDR3 is CASSMYEIFGQPQHF. In DNA form, the CDR3 reads TGTGCCAGTAGTATGTATGAGATTTTCGGTCAGCCCCAGCATTTT.

The V call is TRBV5-6, the J call TRBJ2-3, with D possibly matching TRBD2 (5 bases). The germline CDR1 and CDR2 sequences are SGHDT and YYEEEE. Between the trimmed V and J ends, which lost 6 bases and 1 base, there was a span of 9 bases. The CDR3 loop spans 13 amino acids. The CDR3 DNA follows: TGTGCCAGCACACTAGAAGGCACAGATACGCAGTATTTT. This encodes CASTLEGTDTQYF.